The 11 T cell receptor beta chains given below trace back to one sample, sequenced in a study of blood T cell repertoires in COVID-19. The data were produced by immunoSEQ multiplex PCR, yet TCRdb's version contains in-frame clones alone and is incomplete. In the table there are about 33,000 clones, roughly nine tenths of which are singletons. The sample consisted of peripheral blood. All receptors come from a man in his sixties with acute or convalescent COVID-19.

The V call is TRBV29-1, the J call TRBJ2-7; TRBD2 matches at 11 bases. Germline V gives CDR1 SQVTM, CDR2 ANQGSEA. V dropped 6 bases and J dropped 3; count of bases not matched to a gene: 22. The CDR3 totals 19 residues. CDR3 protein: CSVTDSSGRAPLLNYEQYV. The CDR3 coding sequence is TGCAGCGTGACTGATAGTAGCGGGAGGGCCCCCTTGCTGAACTACGAGCAGTACGTC.

The CDR3 sequence: CASSSLQAGYTEAFF. CDR3 coding DNA: TGTGCCAGCAGTTCACTACAGGCAGGGTACACTGAAGCTTTCTTT. This chain links TRBV27 with TRBJ1-1; a possible D gene is TRBD1 (5 bases). CDR3 length: 15 amino acids. The germline gives CDR1 MNHEY, CDR2 SMNVEV (reference sequence). V shed 4 bases and J shed 3 bases, with 15 bases lying between them.

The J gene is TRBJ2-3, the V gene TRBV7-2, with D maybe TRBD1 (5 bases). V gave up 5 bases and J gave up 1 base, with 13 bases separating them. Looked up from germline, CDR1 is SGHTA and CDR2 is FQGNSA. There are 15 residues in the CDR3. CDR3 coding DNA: TGTGCCAGCAGCCCTAGAGCACAGGGCACAGATACGCAGTATTTT. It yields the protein CASSPRAQGTDTQYF. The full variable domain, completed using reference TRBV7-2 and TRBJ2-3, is GAGVSQSPSNKVTEKGKDVELRCDPISGHTALYWYRQSLGQGLEFLIYFQGNSAPDKSGLPSDRFSAERTGGSVSTLTIQRTQQEDSAVYLCASSPRAQGTDTQYFGPGTRLTVL.

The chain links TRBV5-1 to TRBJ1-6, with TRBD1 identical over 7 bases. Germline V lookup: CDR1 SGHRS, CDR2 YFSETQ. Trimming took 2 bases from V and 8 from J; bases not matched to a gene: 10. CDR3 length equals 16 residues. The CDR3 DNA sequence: TGCGCCAGCAGCTTCCTAACAGGGGCCGGGGATTCACCCCTCCACTTT. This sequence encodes CASSFLTGAGDSPLHF. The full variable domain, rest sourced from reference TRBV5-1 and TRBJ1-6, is KAGVTQTPRYLIKTRGQQVTLSCSPISGHRSVSWYQQTPGQGLQFLFEYFSETQRNKGNFPGRFSGRQFSNSRSEMNVSTLELGDSALYLCASSFLTGAGDSPLHFGNGTRLTVT.

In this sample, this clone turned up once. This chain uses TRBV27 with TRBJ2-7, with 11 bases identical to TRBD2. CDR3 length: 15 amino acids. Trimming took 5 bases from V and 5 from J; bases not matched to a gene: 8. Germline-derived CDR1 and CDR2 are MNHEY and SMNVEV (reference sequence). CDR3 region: CASSPLAGEEHEQYF. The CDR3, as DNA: TGTGCCAGCAGTCCACTAGCGGGAGAAGAGCACGAGCAGTACTTC.

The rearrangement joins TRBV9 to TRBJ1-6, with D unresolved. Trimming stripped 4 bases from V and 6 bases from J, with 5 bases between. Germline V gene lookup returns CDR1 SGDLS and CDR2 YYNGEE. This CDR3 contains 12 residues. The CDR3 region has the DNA TGTGCCAGCAGCCTATTTAATTCACCCCTCCACTTT. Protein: CASSLFNSPLHF.

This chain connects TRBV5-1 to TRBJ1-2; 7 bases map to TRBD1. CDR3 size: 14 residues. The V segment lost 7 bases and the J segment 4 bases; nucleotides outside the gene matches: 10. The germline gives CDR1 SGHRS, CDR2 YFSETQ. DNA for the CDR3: TGCGCCAGCTGCCCAGGGGGGAGTTCCTATGGCTACACCTTC. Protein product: CASCPGGSSYGYTF.

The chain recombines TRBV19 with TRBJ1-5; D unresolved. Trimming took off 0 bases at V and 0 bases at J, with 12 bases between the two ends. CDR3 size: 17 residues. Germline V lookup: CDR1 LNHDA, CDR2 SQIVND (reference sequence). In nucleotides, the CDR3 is TGTGCCAGTAGTATAGATCTCTGGCAGGCTAGCAATCAGCCCCAGCATTTT. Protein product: CASSIDLWQASNQPQHF.

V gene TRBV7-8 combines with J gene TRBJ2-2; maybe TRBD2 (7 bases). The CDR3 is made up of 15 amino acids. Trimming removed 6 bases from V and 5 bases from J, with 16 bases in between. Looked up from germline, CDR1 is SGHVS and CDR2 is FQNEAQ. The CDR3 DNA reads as TGTGCCAGCAGTCCTGGGGGCGGGAGAACCGGGGAGCTGTTTTTT. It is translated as CASSPGGGRTGELFF.

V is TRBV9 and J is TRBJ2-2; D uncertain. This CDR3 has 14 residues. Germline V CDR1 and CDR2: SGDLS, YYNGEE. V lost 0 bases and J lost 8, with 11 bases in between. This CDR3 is CASSVGQDIGELFF. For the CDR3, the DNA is TGTGCCAGCAGCGTAGGTCAGGATATTGGGGAGCTGTTTTTT.

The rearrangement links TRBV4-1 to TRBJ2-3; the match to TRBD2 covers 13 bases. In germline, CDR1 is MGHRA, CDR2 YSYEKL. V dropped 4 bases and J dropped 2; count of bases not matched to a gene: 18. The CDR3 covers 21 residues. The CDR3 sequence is CASSPLGLGGTSGKNTDTQYF. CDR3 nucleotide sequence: TGCGCCAGCAGCCCGTTGGGTCTCGGGGGGACTAGCGGGAAAAACACAGATACGCAGTATTTT.